This T cell receptor (beta chain) derives from a study of spatial heterogeneity in lung cancer. Stated time point: blood at routine non-recurrence follow-up after resection. Whole RNA from tumor, nontumor lung or frozen PBMC was sequenced unsorted. There are many counts of this clonotype. Looked up from germline, CDR1 is SGHVS and CDR2 is FQNEAQ. V lost 1 base to trimming and J lost 2 bases, with 8 bases between them. The CDR3 consists of 14 residues. TCRdb reprocessed the 5' RACE reads via MiXCR and lists one record per CDR3 protein. Of about 52,000 distinct CDR3 sequences in the sample, less than 9.5% are singletons; the top ten hold 35% to 45%.

The sequenced sample was PBMCs, obtained at follow-up. The genes are TRBV7-8 and TRBJ1-2; D ambiguous. This receptor was taken from a female donor with early-stage non-small cell lung cancer. In nucleotides, the CDR3 is TGTGCCAGCAGCTTAGGCAGGTCAAACTATGGCTACACCTTC. It translates to CASSLGRSNYGYTF.